These T cell receptor beta chains were read from a single sample in a study of T cells in Graves' hyperthyroidism and ophthalmopathy. TCRdb re-called the multiplex PCR reads through MiXCR, storing one row per CDR3 protein. The sample carries over 500,000 distinct CDR3 sequences, 15% to 20% recorded once. The sequenced material came from blood. These receptors all come from a woman aged 18-35 years with Graves' ophthalmopathy. CDR3s include the opening cysteine and the closing phenylalanine or tryptophan. Fields, in order: V gene, J gene, CDR3 protein.

v_call: TRBV27; j_call: TRBJ1-1; cdr3_aa: CASSLLGAGATEAFF
v_call: TRBV7-2; j_call: TRBJ2-6; cdr3_aa: CASSLVADSGANVLTF
v_call: TRBV7-2; j_call: TRBJ2-7; cdr3_aa: CASSWAPRGEWYEQYF
v_call: TRBV11-2; j_call: TRBJ2-1; cdr3_aa: CASSKGQGNNEQFF
v_call: TRBV6-1; j_call: TRBJ2-7; cdr3_aa: CASSPQGRGYEQYF
v_call: TRBV6-5; j_call: TRBJ1-2; cdr3_aa: CASSYTDRELYGYTF
v_call: TRBV20-1; j_call: TRBJ2-3; cdr3_aa: CSARPGQIARDTQYF
v_call: TRBV24-1; j_call: TRBJ2-3; cdr3_aa: CATSDLTGGTQYF
v_call: TRBV7-9; j_call: TRBJ2-5; cdr3_aa: CASSLDPGSQETQYF
v_call: TRBV14; j_call: TRBJ2-3; cdr3_aa: CASSQASWGADTQYF
v_call: TRBV2; j_call: TRBJ2-1; cdr3_aa: CASRHLAGDDYNEQFF
v_call: TRBV4-3; j_call: TRBJ2-3; cdr3_aa: CASSQVQGAPDTQYF
v_call: TRBV6-1; j_call: TRBJ2-1; cdr3_aa: CASTSHSGNEQFF
v_call: TRBV20-1; j_call: TRBJ2-3; cdr3_aa: CSARDLTTDTQYF
v_call: TRBV6-2/TRBV6-3; j_call: TRBJ2-1; cdr3_aa: CASSSSLAEPPYNEQFF
v_call: TRBV10-3; j_call: TRBJ2-5; cdr3_aa: CAISEVEGETQYF
v_call: TRBV5-6; j_call: TRBJ1-1; cdr3_aa: CASSPVRSLMNTEAFF
v_call: TRBV30; j_call: TRBJ1-1; cdr3_aa: CAWTEWVGNTEAFF
v_call: TRBV20-1; j_call: TRBJ2-1; cdr3_aa: CSARDRLAKKAYNEQFF
v_call: TRBV4-1; j_call: TRBJ1-5; cdr3_aa: CASSQKTNSNQPQHF
v_call: TRBV5-1; j_call: TRBJ2-5; cdr3_aa: CASSLRLDGETQYF